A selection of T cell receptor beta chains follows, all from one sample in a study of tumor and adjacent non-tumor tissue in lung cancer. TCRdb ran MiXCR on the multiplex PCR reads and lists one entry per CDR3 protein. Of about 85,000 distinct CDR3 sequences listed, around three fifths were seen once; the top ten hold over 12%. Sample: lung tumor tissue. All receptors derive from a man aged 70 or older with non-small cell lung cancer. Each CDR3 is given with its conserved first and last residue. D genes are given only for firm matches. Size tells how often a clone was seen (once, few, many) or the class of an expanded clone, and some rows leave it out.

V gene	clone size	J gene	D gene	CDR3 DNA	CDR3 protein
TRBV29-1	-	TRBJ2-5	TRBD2	TGCAGCGTTGCGGTCCAGGAATTAGCGGGATTGGAGACCCAGTACTTC	CSVAVQELAGLETQYF
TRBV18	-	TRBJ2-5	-	TGTGCCAGCTCACCAGTGGGAGAGACCCAGTACTTC	CASSPVGETQYF
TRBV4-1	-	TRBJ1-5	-	TGCGCCAGCAGCAAAGTCGTGAGTCAGCCCCAGCATTTT	CASSKVVSQPQHF
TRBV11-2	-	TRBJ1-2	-	TGTGCCAGCAGCTTTGATACAATCCAGGGTGCGAAAATCACCTTC	CASSFDTIQGAKITF
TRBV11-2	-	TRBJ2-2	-	TGTGCCAGCGACTTAGGCGGGAACACTGGGGAGCTGTTTTTT	CASDLGGNTGELFF
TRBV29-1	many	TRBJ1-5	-	TGCAGCGTTAGTCCGGCTAGCAATCAGCCCCAGCATTTT	CSVSPASNQPQHF
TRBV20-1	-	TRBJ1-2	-	TGCAGTGCTAGAGAACGGGTCTGTGGCTACACCTTC	CSARERVCGYTF
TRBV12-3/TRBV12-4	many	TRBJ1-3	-	TGTGCCAGCAGTCCCCAAGCGGGCTTCTCTGGAAACACCATATATTTT	CASSPQAGFSGNTIYF
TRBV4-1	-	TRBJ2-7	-	TGCGCCAGCAGCCTAGAGACGCCCTCCTATGAGCAGCACTTC	CASSLETPSYEQHF
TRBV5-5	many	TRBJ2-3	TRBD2	TGTGCCAGCAGCACTCGACTAGCGGGGACCTTGATGGATACGCAGTATTTT	CASSTRLAGTLMDTQYF
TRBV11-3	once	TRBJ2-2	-	TGTGCTAGCATTCCCTTGAACACCGGGGAGTCGTTTTTT	CASIPLNTGESFF
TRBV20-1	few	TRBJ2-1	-	TGCAGTCCCCGGGCGGCTTCCTACAATGAGCAGTTCTTC	CSPRAASYNEQFF
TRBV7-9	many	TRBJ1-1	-	TGTGCCAGCAGCTTACCGGGGGGGATGGCTTTCTTT	CASSLPGGMAFF
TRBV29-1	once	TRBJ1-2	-	TGCGGCGTTGAAGAGGGGCACTACACCTTC	CGVEEGHYTF
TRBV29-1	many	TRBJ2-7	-	TGCAGCGTTGAGCAGACAGACTCCTACGAGCAGTACTTC	CSVEQTDSYEQYF
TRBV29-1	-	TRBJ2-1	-	TGCAGCGTTGAACTCTGGGGATTGTCCAATGAGCGGTTCTTC	CSVELWGLSNERFF
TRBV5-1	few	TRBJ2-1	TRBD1	TGCACCAGCAGCTCGAATACAGGGGGCGTGGGAGGCGGTGAGCAGTTCTTC	CTSSSNTGGVGGGEQFF
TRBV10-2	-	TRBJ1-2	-	TGTGCCAGCAATGATCAGGCGGGATATGGCTACATCTTC	CASNDQAGYGYIF
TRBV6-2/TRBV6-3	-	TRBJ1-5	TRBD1	TGTGCCAGCAGTTACCCGATGGACAGGGTAAATTGGAATCAGCCCCAGCACTTT	CASSYPMDRVNWNQPQHF
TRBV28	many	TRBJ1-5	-	TGTGCCAGCAGTCCCCCTGGCGGTGACCAGCCCCAGCATTTT	CASSPPGGDQPQHF
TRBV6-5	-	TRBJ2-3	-	TGTGCCATCAGTTGGACACGGGACTTGGTAGATACGCGGTATTTT	CAISWTRDLVDTRYF
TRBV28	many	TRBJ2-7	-	TGTGCCAGCATGGGGAGCCCCTACGAGCAGTACTTC	CASMGSPYEQYF
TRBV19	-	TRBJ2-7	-	TGTACCAGTAGTACACTAACGGGTGGGGACGAGCAGTACTTC	CTSSTLTGGDEQYF
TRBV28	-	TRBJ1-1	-	TGTGCCAGCAGTTTATCTAGCAGGATAGAAGCTTTCTTT	CASSLSSRIEAFF
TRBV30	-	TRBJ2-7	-	TGTGCCTGGGGTGTACCCCCGCCCTACGAGCAGTACTTC	CAWGVPPPYEQYF
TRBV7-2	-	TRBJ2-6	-	TGTGCCAGCAGCCTTGGGGGATCTGGGGCCAACGTCCTGACTTTC	CASSLGGSGANVLTF
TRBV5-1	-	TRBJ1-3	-	TGCGCCAGCAGCTCCAGGGGCTCTGGAAACACCATATATTTT	CASSSRGSGNTIYF